This TCR beta chain is from a study of cytomegalovirus exposure and HLA in healthy donors. The CDR3 contains 16 residues. Trimming at V came to 0 bases and at J to 5 bases, leaving 9 bases not matched to a gene. The germline V gene has CDR1 SQVTM and CDR2 ANQGSEA. The protocol was immunoSEQ multiplex PCR, while the TCRdb copy is restricted to in-frame clones and leaves out a portion. The data hold around 350,000 clones, with approximately 90% observed a single time. This TCR was sampled from a woman under 30 in good health and CMV-seronegative. Source material: PBMCs. This chain uses TRBV29-1 with TRBJ2-1; 8 bases are shared with TRBD1. DNA of the CDR3: TGCAGCGTTGAAGATCCCCGGACAGGGTTTCACAATGAGCAGTTCTTC. Translation: CSVEDPRTGFHNEQFF.